These 8 T cell receptor beta chains share one sample of origin, sequenced in a study of shared clonotypes between healthy human individuals. Clones were read by immunoSEQ multiplex PCR, and TCRdb kept only the in-frame ones, dropping some. This sample carries a few hundred thousand clones, around 97% of them seen once, and the ten largest clones take 0.045% to 0.06%. Sequenced sample: naive CD4+ T cells sorted from blood. The subset here: CD45RA+ positively selected. The receptor set was obtained from a woman in her twenties or thirties in good health.

This chain joins TRBV7-2 and TRBJ2-7; D gene ambiguous. Germline V gives CDR1 SGHTA, CDR2 FQGNSA. This CDR3 contains 14 residues. The V and J ends lost 1 base and 4 bases respectively, with 11 bases between them. CDR3 nucleotide sequence: TGTGCCAGCAGCTTAGATAGAACAGTTTACGAGCAGTACTTC. It is translated as CASSLDRTVYEQYF.

The gene calls are TRBV11-3 and TRBJ2-5, with TRBD1 matching 8 bases. From germline, CDR1 is SGHNT and CDR2 YENEEA. The CDR3 runs to 15 residues. V was pared by 0 bases and J by 5 bases, with 5 bases of the junction left unmatched. CDR3 protein: CASSLDGNRGETQYF. Written as DNA, the CDR3 is TGTGCCAGCAGCTTAGACGGGAACAGGGGGGAGACCCAGTACTTC.

The chain is built from TRBV29-1 and TRBJ2-7; 11 bases map to TRBD2. The CDR3 sequence is 14 residues long. Germline values: CDR1 SQVTM, CDR2 ANQGSEA. V was clipped by 3 bases and J by 6 bases; unmatched bases: 7. As DNA, the CDR3 is TGCAGCGTTGATACTAGCGGGGGCCACAGCGAGCAGTACTTC. Protein product: CSVDTSGGHSEQYF.

The chain couples TRBV7-3 to TRBJ2-1, with a tentative D call TRBD1 (6 bases). V lost 1 base and J 4 bases, leaving 11 bases between the germline ends. The CDR3 has 15 amino acids. From germline, CDR1 is SGHTA and CDR2 FQGTGA. The CDR3 spells CASSLMGAVYNEQFF. The CDR3, as DNA: TGTGCCAGCAGCTTAATGGGGGCTGTGTACAATGAGCAGTTCTTC.

This sequence joins TRBV6-5 and TRBJ2-1; 7 nucleotides match TRBD2. The germline gives CDR1 MNHEY, CDR2 SVGAGI. V shed 4 bases and J 1 base; nucleotides not matched to a gene: 7. The CDR3 has 16 amino acids. CDR3 sequence (DNA): TGTGCCAGCAGTTCCATCTCGGGAGGTTCCTACAATGAGCAGTTCTTC. It yields the protein CASSSISGGSYNEQFF.

For the CDR3, the DNA is TGCGCCAGCAGCTTGGATAGGGGTGAGGAGACCCAGTACTTC. Encoded protein: CASSLDRGEETQYF. The chain uses TRBV5-1 and TRBJ2-5; perhaps TRBD1 as D (5 bases). The CDR3 extends over 14 amino acids. CDR1 is SGHRS, CDR2 YFSETQ, per germline. Trimming removed 0 bases from V and 5 bases from J, with 11 bases in between.

The rearrangement uses TRBV6-1 and TRBJ1-1, with TRBD1 matching over 7 bases. This CDR3 is 16 amino acids long. The germline V gene encodes CDR1 MNHNS and CDR2 SASEGT. J gave up 2 bases and V 2 bases, and 8 bases lay outside the gene matches. The CDR3 here is CASSERVTGVNTEAFF. As DNA, the CDR3 is TGTGCCAGCAGTGAAAGGGTAACAGGGGTAAACACTGAAGCTTTCTTT.

This clone showed up just once. This rearrangement joins TRBV7-8 to TRBJ2-5; possible D gene TRBD2, 5 bases. There are 15 residues in the CDR3. Between the trimmed V and J ends, which lost 3 bases and 2 bases, there was a span of 13 bases. CDR1 is SGHVS and CDR2 is FQNEAQ in the germline V gene. CDR3 protein: CASSFFAGEQETQYF. The CDR3 DNA is TGTGCCAGCAGCTTTTTCGCCGGGGAACAAGAGACCCAGTACTTC.